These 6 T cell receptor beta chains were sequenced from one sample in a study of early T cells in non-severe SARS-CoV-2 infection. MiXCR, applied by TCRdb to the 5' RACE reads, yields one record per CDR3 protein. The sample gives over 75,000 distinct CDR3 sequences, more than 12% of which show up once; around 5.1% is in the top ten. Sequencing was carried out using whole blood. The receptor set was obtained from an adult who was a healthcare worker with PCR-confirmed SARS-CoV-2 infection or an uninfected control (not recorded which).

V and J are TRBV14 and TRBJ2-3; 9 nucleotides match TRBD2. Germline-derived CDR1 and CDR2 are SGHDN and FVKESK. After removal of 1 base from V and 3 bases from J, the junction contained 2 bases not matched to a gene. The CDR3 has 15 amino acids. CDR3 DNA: TGTGCCAGCAGCCAAGTAACTAGCGGGACAGATACGCAGTATTTT. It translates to CASSQVTSGTDTQYF.

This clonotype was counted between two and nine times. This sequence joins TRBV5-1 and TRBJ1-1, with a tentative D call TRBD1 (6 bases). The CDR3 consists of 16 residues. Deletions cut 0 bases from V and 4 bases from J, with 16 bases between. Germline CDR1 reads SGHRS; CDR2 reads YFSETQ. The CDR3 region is CASSLGQVVSVTEAFF. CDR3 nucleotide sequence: TGCGCCAGCAGCTTGGGACAGGTTGTGTCGGTCACTGAAGCTTTCTTT.

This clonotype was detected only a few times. The CDR3 DNA sequence: TGCAGTGCTAGAGATCCTAAGGAGGCGAGCAGGACTGAAGCTTTCTTT. Translation gives CSARDPKEASRTEAFF. This chain uses TRBV20-1 with TRBJ1-1, with D hard to call. CDR3 length equals 16 residues. The V gene lost 0 bases and the J gene lost 5 bases, with 19 bases spanning the gap. Germline V gene data show CDR1 as DFQATT and CDR2 as SNEGSKA (reference sequence).

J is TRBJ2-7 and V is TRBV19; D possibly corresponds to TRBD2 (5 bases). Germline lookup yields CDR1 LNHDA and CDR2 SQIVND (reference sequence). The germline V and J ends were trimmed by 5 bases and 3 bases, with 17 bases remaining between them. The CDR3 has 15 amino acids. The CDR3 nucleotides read TGTGCCAGTAGTTTAGCGAGCGGTAACCTCTACGAGCAGTACTTC. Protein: CASSLASGNLYEQYF.

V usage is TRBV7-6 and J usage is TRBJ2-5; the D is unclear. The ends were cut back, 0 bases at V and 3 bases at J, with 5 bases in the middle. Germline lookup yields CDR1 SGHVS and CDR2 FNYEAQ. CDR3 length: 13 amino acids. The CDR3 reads CASSLAKEETQYF. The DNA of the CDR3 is TGTGCCAGCAGCTTAGCAAAAGAAGAGACCCAGTACTTC.

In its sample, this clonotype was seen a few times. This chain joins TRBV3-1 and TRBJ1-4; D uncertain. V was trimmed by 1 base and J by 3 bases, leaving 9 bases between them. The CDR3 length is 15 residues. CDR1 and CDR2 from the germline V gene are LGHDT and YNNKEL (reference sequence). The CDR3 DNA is TGTGCCAGCAGCCAAGCGGGCGGAGCTAATGAAAAACTGTTTTTT. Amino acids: CASSQAGGANEKLFF.